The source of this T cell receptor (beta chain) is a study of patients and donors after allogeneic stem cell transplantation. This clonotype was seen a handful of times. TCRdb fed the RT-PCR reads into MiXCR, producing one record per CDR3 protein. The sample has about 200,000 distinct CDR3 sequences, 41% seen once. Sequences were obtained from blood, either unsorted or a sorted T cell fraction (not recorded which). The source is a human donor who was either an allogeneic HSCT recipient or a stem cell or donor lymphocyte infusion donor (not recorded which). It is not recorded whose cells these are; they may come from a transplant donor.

In nucleotides, the CDR3 is TGTGCCAGCACCCCCTTCCCCTCTGGAAACACCATATATTTT. This encodes CASTPFPSGNTIYF. This sequence joins TRBV12-3 or TRBV12-4 and TRBJ1-3; no clear D gene. This CDR3 is built from 14 residues. The V and J ends lost 7 bases and 0 bases respectively, with 10 bases between them.